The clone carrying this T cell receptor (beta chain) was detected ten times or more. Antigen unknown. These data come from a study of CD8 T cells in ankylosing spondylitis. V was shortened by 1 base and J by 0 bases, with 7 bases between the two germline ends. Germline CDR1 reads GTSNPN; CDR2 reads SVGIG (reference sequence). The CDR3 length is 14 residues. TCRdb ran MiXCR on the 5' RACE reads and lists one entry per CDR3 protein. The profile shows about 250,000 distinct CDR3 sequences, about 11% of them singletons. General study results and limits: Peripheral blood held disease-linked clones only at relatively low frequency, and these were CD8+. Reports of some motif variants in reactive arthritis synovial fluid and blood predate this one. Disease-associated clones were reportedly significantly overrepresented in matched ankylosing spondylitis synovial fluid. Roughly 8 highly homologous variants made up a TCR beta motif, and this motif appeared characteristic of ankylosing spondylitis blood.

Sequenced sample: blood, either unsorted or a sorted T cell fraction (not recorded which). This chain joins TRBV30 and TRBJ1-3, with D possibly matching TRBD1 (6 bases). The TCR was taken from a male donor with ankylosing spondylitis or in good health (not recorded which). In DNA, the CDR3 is TGTGCCTGGAGTGAGGGGGTCTCTGGAAACACCATATATTTT. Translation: CAWSEGVSGNTIYF. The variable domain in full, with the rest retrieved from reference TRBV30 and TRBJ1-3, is SQTIHQWPATLVQPVGSPLSLECTVEGTSNPNLYWYRQAAGRGLQLLFYSVGIGQISSEVPQNLSASRPQDRQFILSSKKLLLSDSGFYLCAWSEGVSGNTIYFGEGSWLTVV.